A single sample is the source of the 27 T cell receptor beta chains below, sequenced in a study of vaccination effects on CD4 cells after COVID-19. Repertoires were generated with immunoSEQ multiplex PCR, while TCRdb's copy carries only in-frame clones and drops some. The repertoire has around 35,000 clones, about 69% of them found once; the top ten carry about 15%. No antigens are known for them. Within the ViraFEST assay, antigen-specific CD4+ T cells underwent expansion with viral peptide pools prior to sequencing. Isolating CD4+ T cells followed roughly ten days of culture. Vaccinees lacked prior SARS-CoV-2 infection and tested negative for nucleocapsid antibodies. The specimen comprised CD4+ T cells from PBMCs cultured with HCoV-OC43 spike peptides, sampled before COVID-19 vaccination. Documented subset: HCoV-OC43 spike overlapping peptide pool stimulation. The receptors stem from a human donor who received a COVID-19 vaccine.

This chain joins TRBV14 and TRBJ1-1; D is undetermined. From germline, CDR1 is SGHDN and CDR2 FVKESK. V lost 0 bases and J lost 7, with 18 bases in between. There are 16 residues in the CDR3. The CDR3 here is CASSQELTARKFEAFF. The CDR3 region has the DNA TGTGCCAGCAGCCAAGAACTGACGGCACGTAAATTTGAAGCTTTCTTT.

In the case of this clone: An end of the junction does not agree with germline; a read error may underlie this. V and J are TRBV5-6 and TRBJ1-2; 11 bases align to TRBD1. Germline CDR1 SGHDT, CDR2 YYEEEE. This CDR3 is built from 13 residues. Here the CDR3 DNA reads TGTGCCAGCAGCTTAAACCGGGACAGGGGGTTCGCCTTC. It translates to CASSLNRDRGFAF.

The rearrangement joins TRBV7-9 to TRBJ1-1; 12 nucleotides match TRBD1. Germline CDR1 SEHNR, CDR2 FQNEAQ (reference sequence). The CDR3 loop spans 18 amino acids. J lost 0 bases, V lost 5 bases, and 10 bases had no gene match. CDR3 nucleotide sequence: TGTGCCAGCAGCATCAGTCCGGGACAGGGGGCGATGAACACTGAAGCTTTCTTT. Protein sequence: CASSISPGQGAMNTEAFF.

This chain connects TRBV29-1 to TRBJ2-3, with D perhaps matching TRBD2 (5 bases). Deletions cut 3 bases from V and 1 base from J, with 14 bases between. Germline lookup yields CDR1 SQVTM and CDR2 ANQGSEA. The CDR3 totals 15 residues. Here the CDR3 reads CSVDPTRVRTDTQYF. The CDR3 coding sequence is TGCAGCGTTGACCCTACTAGGGTGCGCACAGATACGCAGTATTTT.

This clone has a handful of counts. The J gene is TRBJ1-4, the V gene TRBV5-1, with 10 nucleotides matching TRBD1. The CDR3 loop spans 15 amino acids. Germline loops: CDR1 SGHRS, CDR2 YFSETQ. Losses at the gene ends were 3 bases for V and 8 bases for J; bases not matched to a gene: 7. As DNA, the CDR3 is TGCGCCAGCAGCTCCTTGACAGGGGGCCGGGAAAAACTGTTTTTT. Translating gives CASSSLTGGREKLFF.

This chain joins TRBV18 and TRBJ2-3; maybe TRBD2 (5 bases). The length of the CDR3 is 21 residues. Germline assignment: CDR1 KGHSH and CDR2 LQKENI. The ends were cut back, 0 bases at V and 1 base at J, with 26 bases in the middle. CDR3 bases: TGTGCCAGCTCACCACCAGTGGGCACGGACTTCGGCCGGGCCGGCACAGATACGCAGTATTTT. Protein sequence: CASSPPVGTDFGRAGTDTQYF.

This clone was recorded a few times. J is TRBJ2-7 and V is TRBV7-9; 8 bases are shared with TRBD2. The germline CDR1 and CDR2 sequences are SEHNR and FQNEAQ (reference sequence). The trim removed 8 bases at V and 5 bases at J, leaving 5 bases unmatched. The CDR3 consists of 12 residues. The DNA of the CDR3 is TGTGCCAGCGGGACTAGTATGGACGAGCAGTACTTC. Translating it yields CASGTSMDEQYF. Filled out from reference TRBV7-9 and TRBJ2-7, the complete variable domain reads DTGVSQNPRHKITKRGQNVTFRCDPISEHNRLYWYRQTLGQGPEFLTYFQNEAQLEKSRLLSDRFSAERPKGSFSTLEIQRTEQGDSAMYLCASGTSMDEQYFGPGTRLTVT.

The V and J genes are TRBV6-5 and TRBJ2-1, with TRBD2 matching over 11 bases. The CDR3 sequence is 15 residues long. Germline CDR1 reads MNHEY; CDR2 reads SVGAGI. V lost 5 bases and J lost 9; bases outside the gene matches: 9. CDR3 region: CASSSTSGSSGEQFF. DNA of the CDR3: TGTGCCAGCAGTAGTACTAGCGGGAGTTCGGGTGAGCAGTTCTTC.

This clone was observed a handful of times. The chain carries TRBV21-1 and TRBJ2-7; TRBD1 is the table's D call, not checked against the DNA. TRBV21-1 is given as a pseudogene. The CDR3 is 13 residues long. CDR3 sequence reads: CASSKRQVSEQYF. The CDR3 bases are TGTGCCAGCAGCAAACGTCAGGTCTCCGAGCAGTACTTC.

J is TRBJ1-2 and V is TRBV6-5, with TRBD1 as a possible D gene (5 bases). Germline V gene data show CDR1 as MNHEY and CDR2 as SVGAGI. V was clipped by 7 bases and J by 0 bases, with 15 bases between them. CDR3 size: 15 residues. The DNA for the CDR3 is TGTGCCAGCACCACCGCCCAGGGAGCTAACTATGGCTACACCTTC. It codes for CASTTAQGANYGYTF.

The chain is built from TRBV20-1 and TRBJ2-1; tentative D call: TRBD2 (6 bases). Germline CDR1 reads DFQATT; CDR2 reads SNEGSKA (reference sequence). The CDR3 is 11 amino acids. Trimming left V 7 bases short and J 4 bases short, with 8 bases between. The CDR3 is CSGGGYNEQFF. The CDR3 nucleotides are TGCAGTGGTGGAGGGTACAATGAGCAGTTCTTC.

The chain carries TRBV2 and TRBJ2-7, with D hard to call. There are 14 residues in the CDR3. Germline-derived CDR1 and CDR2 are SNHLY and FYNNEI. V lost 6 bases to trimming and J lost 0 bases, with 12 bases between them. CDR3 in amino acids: CASRGPSGSYEQYF. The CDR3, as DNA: TGTGCCAGCAGGGGCCCGTCGGGCTCCTACGAGCAGTACTTC.

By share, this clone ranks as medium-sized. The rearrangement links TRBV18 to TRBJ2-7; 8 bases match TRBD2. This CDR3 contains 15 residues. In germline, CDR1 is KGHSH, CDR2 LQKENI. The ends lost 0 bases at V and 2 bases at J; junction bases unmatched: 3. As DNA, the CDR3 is TGTGCCAGCTCACCACCGGCAGCGGGAGCCTACGAGCAGTACTTC. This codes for CASSPPAAGAYEQYF.

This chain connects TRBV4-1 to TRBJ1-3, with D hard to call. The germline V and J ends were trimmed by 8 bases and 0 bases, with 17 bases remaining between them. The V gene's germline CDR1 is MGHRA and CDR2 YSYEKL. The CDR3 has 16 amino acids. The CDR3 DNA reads TGCGCCAGCGGATCAAACGGGGTTATCTCTGGAAACACCATATATTTT. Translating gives CASGSNGVISGNTIYF.

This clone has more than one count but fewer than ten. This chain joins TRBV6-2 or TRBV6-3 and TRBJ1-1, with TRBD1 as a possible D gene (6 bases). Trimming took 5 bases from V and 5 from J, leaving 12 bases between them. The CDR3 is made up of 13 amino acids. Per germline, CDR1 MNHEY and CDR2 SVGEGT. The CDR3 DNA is TGTGCCAGCAGTAGGACAGCGGTAACTGAAGCTTTCTTT. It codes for CASSRTAVTEAFF.

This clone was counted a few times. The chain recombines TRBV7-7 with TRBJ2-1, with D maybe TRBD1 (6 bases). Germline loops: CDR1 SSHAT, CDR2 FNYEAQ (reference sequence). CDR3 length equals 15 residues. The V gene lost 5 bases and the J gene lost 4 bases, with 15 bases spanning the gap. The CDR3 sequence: CASSPDRGNYNEQFF. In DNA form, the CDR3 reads TGTGCCAGCAGCCCGGACAGAGGAAATTACAATGAGCAGTTCTTC.

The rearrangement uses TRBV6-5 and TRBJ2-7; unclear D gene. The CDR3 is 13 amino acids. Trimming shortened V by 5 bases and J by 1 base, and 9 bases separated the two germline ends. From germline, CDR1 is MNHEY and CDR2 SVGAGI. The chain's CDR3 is CASSHGTSYEQYF. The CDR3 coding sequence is TGTGCCAGCAGTCACGGCACTTCCTACGAGCAGTACTTC.

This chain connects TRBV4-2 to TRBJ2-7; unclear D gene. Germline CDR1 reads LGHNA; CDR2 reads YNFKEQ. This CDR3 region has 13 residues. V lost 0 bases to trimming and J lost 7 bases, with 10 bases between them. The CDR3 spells CASSQEFRQEQYF. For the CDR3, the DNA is TGTGCCAGCAGCCAAGAATTCCGCCAGGAGCAGTACTTC.

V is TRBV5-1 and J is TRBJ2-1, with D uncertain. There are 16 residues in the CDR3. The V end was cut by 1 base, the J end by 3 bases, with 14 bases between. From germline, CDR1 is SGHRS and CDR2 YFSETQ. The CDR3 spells CASSLRQVGVYNEQFF. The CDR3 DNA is TGCGCCAGCAGCTTGAGGCAGGTAGGCGTCTACAATGAGCAGTTCTTC.

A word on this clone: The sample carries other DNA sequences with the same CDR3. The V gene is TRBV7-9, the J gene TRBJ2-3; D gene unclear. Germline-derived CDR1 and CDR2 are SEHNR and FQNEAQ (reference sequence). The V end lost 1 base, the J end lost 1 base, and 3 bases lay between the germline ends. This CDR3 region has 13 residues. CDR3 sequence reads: CASSLEGTDTQYF. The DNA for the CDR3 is TGTGCCAGCAGCTTAGAGGGCACAGATACGCAGTATTTT.

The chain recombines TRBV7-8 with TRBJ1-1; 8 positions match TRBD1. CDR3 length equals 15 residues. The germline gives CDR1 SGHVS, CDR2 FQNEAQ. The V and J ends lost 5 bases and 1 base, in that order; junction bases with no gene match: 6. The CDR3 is CASSRDRGENTEAFF. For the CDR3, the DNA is TGTGCCAGCAGCCGAGACAGGGGCGAGAACACTGAAGCTTTCTTT.

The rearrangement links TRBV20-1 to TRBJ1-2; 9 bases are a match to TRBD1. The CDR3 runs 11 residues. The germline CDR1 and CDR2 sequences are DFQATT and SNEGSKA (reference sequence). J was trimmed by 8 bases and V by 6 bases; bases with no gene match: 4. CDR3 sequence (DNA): TGCAGTGCCGGACAGGGGCGAGGCTACACCTTC. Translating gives CSAGQGRGYTF.

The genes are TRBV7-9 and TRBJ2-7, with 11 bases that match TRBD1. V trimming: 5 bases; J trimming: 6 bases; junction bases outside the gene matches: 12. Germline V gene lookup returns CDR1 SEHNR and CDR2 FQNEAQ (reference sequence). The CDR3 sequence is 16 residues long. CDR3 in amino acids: CASSPQSGTGGSEQYF. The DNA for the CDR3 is TGTGCCAGCAGCCCACAATCCGGGACAGGGGGATCCGAGCAGTACTTC.

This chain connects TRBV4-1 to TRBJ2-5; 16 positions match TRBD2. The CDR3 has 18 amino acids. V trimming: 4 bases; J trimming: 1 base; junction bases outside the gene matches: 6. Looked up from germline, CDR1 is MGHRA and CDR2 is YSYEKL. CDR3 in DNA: TGCGCCAGCAGCCTGGGGACTAGCGGGGGGGCCTCCCAAGAGACCCAGTACTTC. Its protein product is CASSLGTSGGASQETQYF.

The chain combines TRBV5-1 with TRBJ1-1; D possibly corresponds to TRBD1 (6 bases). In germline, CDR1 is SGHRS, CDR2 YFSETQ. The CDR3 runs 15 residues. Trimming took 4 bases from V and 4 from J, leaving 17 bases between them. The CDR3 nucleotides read TGCGCCAGCAGCCCGACTTTGGGGGGCGGCACTGAAGCTTTCTTT. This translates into CASSPTLGGGTEAFF.

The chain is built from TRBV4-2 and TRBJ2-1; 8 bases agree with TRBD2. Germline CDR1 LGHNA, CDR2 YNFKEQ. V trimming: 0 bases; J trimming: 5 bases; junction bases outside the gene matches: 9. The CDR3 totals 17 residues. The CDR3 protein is CASSQDPGGRRDNEQFF. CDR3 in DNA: TGTGCCAGCAGCCAAGATCCTGGCGGGAGGAGGGACAATGAGCAGTTCTTC.

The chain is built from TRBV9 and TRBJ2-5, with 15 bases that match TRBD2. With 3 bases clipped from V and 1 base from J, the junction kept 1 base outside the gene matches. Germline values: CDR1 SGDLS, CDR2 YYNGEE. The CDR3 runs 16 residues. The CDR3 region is CASSGTSGGAQETQYF. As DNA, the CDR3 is TGTGCCAGCAGCGGGACTAGCGGGGGGGCCCAAGAGACCCAGTACTTC.